Listed below are T cell receptor beta chains from one sample, sequenced in a study of T cells in localized non-small cell lung cancer. This table comes from immunoSEQ multiplex PCR, and its TCRdb copy is limited to in-frame clones, with some not included. The sample lists fewer than 35,000 clones, 85% to 90% occurring once. The sequences come from peripheral blood, collected before any cancer treatment. Every receptor here comes from a man aged 40 to 70 with stage I lung adenocarcinoma. Both conserved end residues are part of each CDR3. Each record gives: clone size, V gene, J gene, D gene, CDR3 DNA, CDR3 protein. A D gene is named only where the DNA matches it firmly. Clone size appears in some rows only: once, few, many, or a class for an expanded clone.

>NA|TRBV7-2|TRBJ2-1|TRBD1
TGTGCCAGCAGCTCCAAGGGGACAGGGGGTATCCATGAGCAGTTCTTC
CASSSKGTGGIHEQFF
>NA|TRBV21-1|TRBJ2-7|NA
TGTGCCAGCAGCAAAACTGGGGCGGGGGGACCCTACGAGCAGTACTTC
CASSKTGAGGPYEQYF
>NA|TRBV2|TRBJ1-5|TRBD1
TGTGCCAGCAGGGCGACAGGGGAAGTTCAGCCCCAGCATTTT
CASRATGEVQPQHF
>NA|TRBV19|TRBJ1-1|NA
TGTGCCAGTAGTACGGGACGTCAGAACACTGAAGCTTTCTTT
CASSTGRQNTEAFF
>NA|TRBV12-5|TRBJ1-2|NA
TGTGCTAGTGGTTTGGTACGGGGGTCGGTTTCGAGCTATGGCTACACCTTC
CASGLVRGSVSSYGYTF
>NA|TRBV9|TRBJ1-1|NA
TGTGCCAGCAGCCCCCTTAACACTGAAGCTTTCTTT
CASSPLNTEAFF
>NA|TRBV19|TRBJ1-6|NA
TGTGCCAGTAGTATATCGGTCAGGGGTCGGTCACCCCTCCACTTT
CASSISVRGRSPLHF
>NA|TRBV9|TRBJ2-7|NA
TGTGCCAGCAGCGTAGGTGACAGTAAGGTATACTTC
CASSVGDSKVYF
>once|TRBV4-1|TRBJ2-7|TRBD1
TGCGCCAGCAGCCAAGCGCGGGACAGGGTCCGCGAGCAGTACTTC
CASSQARDRVREQYF
>NA|TRBV2|TRBJ1-3|TRBD1
TGTGCCAGCAGTGCCTTGCAGGGGGCCCTTTCTGGAAACACCATATATTTT
CASSALQGALSGNTIYF
>NA|TRBV5-6|TRBJ1-5|NA
TGTGCCAGCAGCTTAGGGAGCCCCAGCAATCAGCCCCAGCATTTT
CASSLGSPSNQPQHF
>NA|TRBV12-5|TRBJ2-2|TRBD1
TGTGCTAGTGGTGGTACCGGGACAGGCGAGACCGGGGAGCTGTTTTTT
CASGGTGTGETGELFF
>NA|TRBV6-4|TRBJ1-1|TRBD1
TGTGCCAGCAGACAGGGGTCTAACTTGAACACTGAAGCTTTCTTT
CASRQGSNLNTEAFF
>NA|TRBV5-5|TRBJ1-3|NA
TGTGCCAGCAGCTGGCAGGGGCCAGCTGGAAACACCATATATTTT
CASSWQGPAGNTIYF
>NA|TRBV30|TRBJ1-1|NA
TGTGCCCGATACAAGCAGGCGAACACTGAAGCTTTCTTT
CARYKQANTEAFF
>NA|TRBV4-2|TRBJ1-2|NA
TGTGCCAGCAGCCAAGGGGCAGTGGTCTATGGCTACACCTTC
CASSQGAVVYGYTF
>NA|TRBV18|TRBJ1-1|NA
TGTGCCAGCTCACCAGTGCCCTTAACTACAGCGAACACTGAAGCTTTCTTT
CASSPVPLTTANTEAFF
>NA|TRBV30|TRBJ2-7|NA
TGTGCCTGGATGCCCCGGGTCTACGAGCAGTACTTC
CAWMPRVYEQYF
>NA|TRBV19|TRBJ1-1|NA
TGTGCCAGTAGTATAGTACAGGGAACTCTCATGAACACTGAAGCTTTCTTT
CASSIVQGTLMNTEAFF
>NA|TRBV27|TRBJ1-1|NA
TGTGCCAGCAGTTTAGCGGGACACCCGAACACTGAAGCTTTCTTT
CASSLAGHPNTEAFF
>few|TRBV6-5|TRBJ2-2|NA
TGTGCCAGCAGTTTCGACAGGAACACCGGGGAGCTGTTTTTT
CASSFDRNTGELFF
>NA|TRBV5-1|TRBJ2-2|TRBD2
TGCGCCAGCAGCTTGACTAGCGGTCGAGGCACCGGGGAGCTGTTTTTT
CASSLTSGRGTGELFF
>NA|TRBV7-6|TRBJ2-7|NA
TGTGCCAGCAGCTTGGGGGGGGACAGCACCTACGAGCAGTACTTC
CASSLGGDSTYEQYF
>NA|TRBV14|TRBJ2-2|TRBD1
TGTGCCAGCAGCCAAACCATGACAGGGGGATCCGGGGAGCTGTTTTTT
CASSQTMTGGSGELFF
>NA|TRBV2|TRBJ2-1|NA
TGTGCCAGCACCCGGGACAATGAGCAGTTCTTC
CASTRDNEQFF
>NA|TRBV4-1|TRBJ2-3|TRBD1
TGCGCCAGCACGGCCGGGACAGGGAGCACAGATACGCAGTATTTT
CASTAGTGSTDTQYF
>NA|TRBV5-1|TRBJ2-7|NA
TGCGCCAGCAGCTTGGCCGGGGCAGGGTCCGAGCAGTACTTC
CASSLAGAGSEQYF
>NA|TRBV4-1|TRBJ2-6|NA
TGCGCCAGCAGCCCCGATCCGGGACGGGGTACCCCTGGGGCCAACGTCCTGACTTTC
CASSPDPGRGTPGANVLTF
>NA|TRBV7-2|TRBJ2-2|NA
TGTGCCAGCAGCCCAAGGTTGGGGGGAACGGGCGGGGAGCTGTTTTTT
CASSPRLGGTGGELFF
>NA|TRBV27|TRBJ2-7|NA
TGTGCCAGCAGTTTGGGGGAGTCCAGCCTCGACGAGCAGTACTTC
CASSLGESSLDEQYF
>NA|TRBV4-2|TRBJ1-2|TRBD1
TGTGCCAGCAGCCAAGCGAACTGGGACAGCCTGGACTTC
CASSQANWDSLDF
>NA|TRBV6-5|TRBJ2-7|NA
TGTGCCAGCACCCCCAAAGGGGGGGGCGAGCAGTACTTC
CASTPKGGGEQYF
>NA|TRBV12-5|TRBJ1-1|NA
TGTGCTAGTGGTTTGGGGGGCAACACTGAAGCTTTCTTT
CASGLGGNTEAFF
>NA|TRBV27|TRBJ2-7|NA
TGTGCCAGCAGTACATCGGTCCCGGCCCACGAGCAGTACTTC
CASSTSVPAHEQYF
>NA|TRBV19|TRBJ1-6|NA
TGTGCCAGTAGTACAGGAGGGACGGCGTATAATTCACCCCTCCACTTT
CASSTGGTAYNSPLHF
>NA|TRBV19|TRBJ1-2|NA
TGTGCCAGTAGTAGAGCTGGTGGTGGACACAACTCCTATGGCTACACCTTC
CASSRAGGGHNSYGYTF
>NA|TRBV5-4|TRBJ2-5|NA
TGTGCCAGCAGCTTGATGACAGGTGCCCAAGAGACCCAGTACTTC
CASSLMTGAQETQYF
>NA|TRBV5-1|TRBJ2-7|TRBD1
TGCGCCAGCAGCTTGGCCGGGGACAGCTACGAGCAGTACTTC
CASSLAGDSYEQYF
>NA|TRBV5-6|TRBJ2-4|TRBD2
TGTGCCAGCAGCCTCGGACGGACTAGGTACTTC
CASSLGRTRYF
>once|TRBV27|TRBJ2-1|TRBD1
TGTGCCAGCAGTTTGTCGTCCGGGACAGGGGGGGACAATGAGCAGTTCTTC
CASSLSSGTGGDNEQFF
>NA|TRBV7-6|TRBJ1-3|NA
TGTGCCAGCAGCCTGGCGCGGGCCTCTGGAAACACCATATATTTT
CASSLARASGNTIYF
>NA|TRBV27|TRBJ2-7|TRBD1
TGTGCCAGCAGGCTAGGACAGGGCCACTACGAGCAGTACTTC
CASRLGQGHYEQYF
>few|TRBV2|TRBJ1-1|TRBD1
TGTGCCAGCAGTGAGACAGGGTACACTGAAGCTTTCTTT
CASSETGYTEAFF
>NA|TRBV9|TRBJ2-6|TRBD2
TGTGCCAGCGCGGGGGGCGCTGGGGCCAACGTCCTGACTTTC
CASAGGAGANVLTF
>once|TRBV10-3|TRBJ1-2|TRBD1
TGTGCCATCTTAAGGGGGACAGTCAATTTTAACTATGGCTACACCTTC
CAILRGTVNFNYGYTF
>once|TRBV7-8|TRBJ2-3|TRBD1
TGTGCCAGCAGCCGGGACAGGGGACTGGGGACAGATACGCAGTATTTT
CASSRDRGLGTDTQYF
>NA|TRBV10-3|TRBJ1-5|NA
TGTGCCATCAGTGAGGGGAGAAAACAGCCCCAGCATTTT
CAISEGRKQPQHF
>NA|TRBV2|TRBJ2-7|TRBD2
TGTGCCAGCAGTGAAGGAGCGGGAGGGCTCAGGGGAAGCCCCTACGAGCAGTACTTC
CASSEGAGGLRGSPYEQYF
>NA|TRBV7-6|TRBJ1-1|NA
TGTGCCAGCAGCTTAATAGCCCCTGGCCCGTCGGGAACTGAAGCTTTCTTT
CASSLIAPGPSGTEAFF
>NA|TRBV11-2|TRBJ1-2|TRBD1
TGTGCCAGCAGCTTAGGGCAGGGGGCCCACTATGGCTACACCTTC
CASSLGQGAHYGYTF
>NA|TRBV7-2|TRBJ1-1|NA
TGTGCCAGCAGCTTCCAAGAACGGACTGAAGCTTTCTTT
CASSFQERTEAFF
>NA|TRBV27|TRBJ2-3|NA
TGTGCCAGCAGTTTATCCACATACTCTAGCACAGATACGCAGTATTTT
CASSLSTYSSTDTQYF
>NA|TRBV9|TRBJ1-3|NA
TGTGCCAGCAGTGGGCAGACGAAAGGAAACACCATATATTTT
CASSGQTKGNTIYF
>NA|TRBV6-5|TRBJ2-1|NA
TGTGCCAGCAGTTATAAGACTGGTGAGCAGTTCTTC
CASSYKTGEQFF